The 7 T cell receptor beta chains reported below all come from one sample, sequenced in a study of cytomegalovirus exposure and HLA in healthy donors. The PCR used 60 Vbeta and 13 Jbeta primers. Clones were sequenced by immunoSEQ multiplex PCR, and TCRdb holds only the in-frame ones, with some missing. The data contain 70,000 to 95,000 clones, 75% to 85% of them singletons. The sequenced sample was PBMCs. The receptors here all came from a man between 18 and 35 years old in good health and CMV-seronegative.

This chain connects TRBV4-1 to TRBJ2-1; D is undetermined. Deletions cut 0 bases from V and 1 base from J, with 10 bases between. The CDR3 extends over 16 amino acids. Per the germline V gene, CDR1 is MGHRA and CDR2 is YSYEKL. The CDR3 DNA follows: TGCGCCAGCAGCCAAGATCACAGCCGATCCTACAATGAGCAGTTCTTC. It specifies CASSQDHSRSYNEQFF.

This sequence joins TRBV21-1 and TRBJ2-7; the table assigns TRBD1, which was not confirmed against the DNA. TRBV21-1 is noted as a pseudogene. This CDR3 spans 16 amino acids. CDR3 residues: CASSNLSGTGGDEQYF. CDR3 DNA: TGTGCCAGCAGCAATTTATCCGGGACAGGGGGGGACGAGCAGTACTTC.

The chain employs TRBV16 and TRBJ2-7, with TRBD1 identical over 11 bases. Germline trimming cut 4 bases from V and 5 bases from J; bases unmatched to any gene: 7. The length of the CDR3 is 15 residues. Per the germline V gene, CDR1 is KGHSY and CDR2 is FQNENV. CDR3 sequence reads: CASSLWGQGEHEQYF. CDR3 nucleotides: TGTGCCAGCAGCCTTTGGGGACAGGGGGAGCACGAGCAGTACTTC.

A few counts support this clone. The V call is TRBV18, the J call TRBJ2-6; 8 bases are shared with TRBD1. This CDR3 is 18 amino acids long. The V gene end was trimmed by 3 bases and the J gene end by 4 bases; junction bases not matched to a gene: 11. The germline V gene encodes CDR1 KGHSH and CDR2 LQKENI. For the CDR3, the DNA is TGTGCCAGCTCACCCCCCGGACAGGGAACTGTGGGGGCCAACGTCCTGACTTTC. Its translation is CASSPPGQGTVGANVLTF.

The CDR3 here is CAWSPTGGADEKLFF. In nucleotides, the CDR3 is TGTGCCTGGAGTCCTACGGGGGGCGCGGACGAAAAACTGTTTTTT. This rearrangement joins TRBV30 to TRBJ1-4; possible D gene TRBD1, 6 bases. Per the germline V gene, CDR1 is GTSNPN and CDR2 is SVGIG (reference sequence). The CDR3 consists of 15 residues. V was clipped by 2 bases and J by 8 bases, with 18 bases between them.

The chain employs TRBV5-1 and TRBJ2-1, with 7 bases fitting TRBD2. Germline V gene lookup returns CDR1 SGHRS and CDR2 YFSETQ. The CDR3 runs to 16 residues. The J segment lost 4 bases and the V segment lost 4 bases, leaving 11 bases of the junction unmatched. The CDR3 nucleotides read TGCGCCAGCAGCCTGTCCACGGGACTACCTTACAATGAGCAGTTCTTC. Translation gives CASSLSTGLPYNEQFF.

J is TRBJ2-5 and V is TRBV4-1, with D maybe TRBD1 (6 bases). The closer fit of TRBJ2-7 to the DNA end suggests the J call may be wrong. This CDR3 is built from 15 residues. Germline values: CDR1 MGHRA, CDR2 YSYEKL. CDR3 region: CASSQSLGQSYEQYF. Written as DNA, the CDR3 is TGCGCCAGCAGCCAATCACTAGGACAGAGCTACGAGCAGTACTTC.